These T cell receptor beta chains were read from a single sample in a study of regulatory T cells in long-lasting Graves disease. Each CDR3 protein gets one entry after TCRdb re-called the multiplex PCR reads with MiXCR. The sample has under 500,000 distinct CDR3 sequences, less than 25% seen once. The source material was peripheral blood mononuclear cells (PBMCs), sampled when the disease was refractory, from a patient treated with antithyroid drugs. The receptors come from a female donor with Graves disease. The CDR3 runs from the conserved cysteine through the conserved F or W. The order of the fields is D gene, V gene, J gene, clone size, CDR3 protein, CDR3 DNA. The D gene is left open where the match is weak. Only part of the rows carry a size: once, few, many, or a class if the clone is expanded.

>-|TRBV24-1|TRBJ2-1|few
CATGLRGEGHNEQFF
TGTGCCACGGGCCTCAGGGGGGAGGGCCACAATGAGCAGTTCTTC
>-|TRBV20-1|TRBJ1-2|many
CSARGTTFRGGYTF
TGCAGTGCTAGGGGAACCACCTTTCGGGGTGGCTACACCTTC
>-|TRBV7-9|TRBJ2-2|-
CASSPWENTGELFF
TGTGCCAGCAGCCCCTGGGAAAACACCGGGGAGCTGTTTTTT
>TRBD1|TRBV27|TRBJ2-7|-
CASSTRDREQYF
TGTGCCAGCAGTACCCGGGACAGGGAGCAGTACTTC
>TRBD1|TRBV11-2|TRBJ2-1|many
CASSLGTGSYNEQFF
TGTGCCAGCAGCTTGGGGACAGGGAGCTACAATGAGCAGTTCTTC
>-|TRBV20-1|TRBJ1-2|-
CSASPQGQRDYGHTF
TGCAGTGCTAGCCCCCAGGGCCAGAGGGACTATGGCCACACCTTC
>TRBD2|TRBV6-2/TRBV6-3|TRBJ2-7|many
CASRMGLAGVHYEQYF
TGTGCCAGCAGGATGGGACTAGCGGGAGTACACTACGAGCAGTACTTC
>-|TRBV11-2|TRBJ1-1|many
CASSRRQNEAFF
TGTGCCAGCAGCCGGAGACAGAATGAAGCTTTCTTT
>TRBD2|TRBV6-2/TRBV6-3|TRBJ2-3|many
CASKGLAGGTQYF
TGTGCCAGCAAAGGACTAGCGGGGGGGACGCAGTATTTT
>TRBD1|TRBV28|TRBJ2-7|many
CASSSPGQGREQYF
TGTGCCAGCAGTTCTCCGGGACAGGGACGCGAGCAGTACTTC
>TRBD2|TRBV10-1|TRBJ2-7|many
CASSRLAGDGTYEQYF
TGCGCCAGCAGTCGACTAGCGGGAGACGGTACCTACGAGCAGTACTTC
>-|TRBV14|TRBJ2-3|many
CASSQVGGYTDTQYF
TGTGCCAGCAGCCAAGTAGGCGGATACACAGATACGCAGTATTTT
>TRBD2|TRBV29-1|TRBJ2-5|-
CSAGGPRETQYF
TGCAGCGCGGGAGGGCCGCGAGAGACCCAGTACTTC
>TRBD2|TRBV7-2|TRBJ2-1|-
CASSPSGRVVFF
TGTGCCAGCAGCCCTAGCGGGAGGGTGGTGTTCTTC
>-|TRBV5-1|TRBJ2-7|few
CASSLGGGRSYEQYF
TGCGCCAGCAGCTTGGGAGGAGGCCGATCCTACGAGCAGTACTTC
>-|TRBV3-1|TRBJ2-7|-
CASSQDSLGHSSYEQYF
TGTGCCAGCAGCCAAGACAGTCTGGGACATTCCTCCTACGAGCAGTACTTC
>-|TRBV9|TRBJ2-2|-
CASSPNPGELFF
TGTGCCAGCAGCCCGAATCCCGGAGAGCTGTTTTTT
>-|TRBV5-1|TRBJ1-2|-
CASHRGYTF
TGCGCCAGTCATAGGGGCTACACCTTC
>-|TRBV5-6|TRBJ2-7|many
CASSLAPTSSYEQYF
TGTGCCAGCAGCTTGGCACCTACGTCGTCCTACGAGCAGTACTTC
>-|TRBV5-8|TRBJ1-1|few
CASSLAVRVRNTEAFF
TGTGCCAGCAGCTTGGCTGTAAGGGTACGGAACACTGAAGCTTTCTTT
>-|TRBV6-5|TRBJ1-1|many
CASSYSNGGSEAFF
TGTGCCAGCAGTTACTCGAATGGGGGTTCTGAAGCTTTCTTT
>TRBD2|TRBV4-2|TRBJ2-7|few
CASSQEASGRLEQYF
TGTGCCAGCAGCCAAGAGGCTAGCGGGAGGCTAGAGCAGTACTTC
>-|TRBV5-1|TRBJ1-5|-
CASIRALGPQHF
TGCGCCAGTATCAGGGCATTAGGGCCCCAGCATTTT
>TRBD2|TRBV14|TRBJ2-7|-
CASSQRDLLREGAYEQYF
TGTGCCAGCAGCCAACGGGACCTCTTGCGGGAGGGGGCCTACGAGCAGTACTTC
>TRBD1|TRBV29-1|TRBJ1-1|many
CSVGGQGTEAFF
TGCAGCGTTGGAGGACAGGGGACTGAAGCTTTCTTT
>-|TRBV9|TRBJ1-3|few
CASSAPSGGSGNTIYF
TGTGCCAGCAGCGCGCCATCCGGGGGCTCTGGAAACACCATATATTTT
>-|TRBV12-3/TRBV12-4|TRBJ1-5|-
CASSRVWQGYNQPQHF
TGTGCCAGCAGTCGCGTTTGGCAGGGGTACAATCAGCCCCAGCATTTT
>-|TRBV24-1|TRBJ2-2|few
CATSDLGTPNTGELFF
TGTGCCACCAGTGATTTGGGGACTCCGAACACCGGGGAGCTGTTTTTT
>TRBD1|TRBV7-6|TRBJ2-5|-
CASSFTTGVGETQYF
TGTGCCAGCAGCTTTACTACAGGGGTAGGGGAGACCCAGTACTTC
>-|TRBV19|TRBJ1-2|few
CASSSTTAPFYGYTF
TGTGCCAGTTCCTCGACGACGGCCCCCTTCTATGGCTACACCTTC
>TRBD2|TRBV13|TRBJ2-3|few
CASSLALSGSADTQYF
TGTGCCAGCAGCTTAGCTCTAAGCGGGAGCGCAGATACGCAGTATTTT
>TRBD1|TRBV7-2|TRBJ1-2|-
CASSLTGGTGGYTF
TGTGCCAGCAGCCTGACAGGGGGCACTGGTGGCTACACCTTC
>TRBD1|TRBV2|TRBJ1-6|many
CASSGDRGGNSPLHF
TGTGCCAGCAGTGGGGACAGGGGTGGCAATTCACCCCTCCACTTT
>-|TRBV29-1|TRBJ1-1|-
CSVELPERGTEAFF
TGCAGCGTTGAGTTACCAGAGAGGGGGACTGAAGCTTTCTTT
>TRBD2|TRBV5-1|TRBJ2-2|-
CASSRAGLAGGVTGELFF
TGCGCCAGCAGCCGAGCTGGACTAGCGGGAGGTGTAACCGGGGAGCTGTTTTTT
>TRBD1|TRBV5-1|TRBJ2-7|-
CASSSGTDSSYEQYF
TGCGCCAGCAGCTCCGGGACAGACAGCTCCTACGAGCAGTACTTC
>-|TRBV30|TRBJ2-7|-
CAWKAGPSYEQYF
TGTGCCTGGAAAGCGGGCCCCTCCTACGAGCAGTACTTC
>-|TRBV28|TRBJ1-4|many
CASSSAWGGREKLFF
TGTGCCAGCAGCTCGGCCTGGGGGGGGCGTGAAAAACTGTTTTTT
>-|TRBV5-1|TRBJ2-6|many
CASSLGRFSGANVLTF
TGCGCCAGCAGCTTGGGACGGTTCTCTGGGGCCAACGTCCTGACTTTC
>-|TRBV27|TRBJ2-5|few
CASSPKGGSLGETQYF
TGTGCCAGCAGCCCGAAAGGAGGGTCGCTCGGGGAGACCCAGTACTTC
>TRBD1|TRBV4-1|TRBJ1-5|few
CASSHLGQRNQPQHF
TGCGCCAGCAGCCACCTGGGACAGCGCAATCAGCCCCAGCATTTT
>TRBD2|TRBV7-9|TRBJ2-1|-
CASSLPSGTNEQFF
TGTGCCAGCAGCCTCCCTAGCGGGACCAATGAGCAGTTCTTC
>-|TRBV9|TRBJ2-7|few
CASSAGLPLDEQYF
TGTGCCAGCAGCGCCGGCCTTCCTCTGGACGAGCAGTACTTC
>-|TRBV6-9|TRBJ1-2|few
CASSYYKGGAGGYTF
TGTGCCAGCAGTTACTACAAGGGGGGCGCGGGGGGCTACACCTTC
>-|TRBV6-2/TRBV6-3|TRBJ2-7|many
CASSYSLTEGISYEQYF
TGTGCCAGCAGTTACAGCCTCACTGAAGGTATCTCCTACGAGCAGTACTTC
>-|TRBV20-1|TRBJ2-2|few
CSARSTRGLDTGELFF
TGCAGTGCTAGGTCTACTAGGGGCCTGGACACCGGGGAGCTGTTTTTT
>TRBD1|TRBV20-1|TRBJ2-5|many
CMGQRMQETQYF
TGCATGGGACAGAGAATGCAAGAGACCCAGTACTTC
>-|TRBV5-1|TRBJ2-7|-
CASSLGDDSYEQYF
TGCGCCAGCAGCTTGGGAGACGATTCCTACGAGCAGTACTTC
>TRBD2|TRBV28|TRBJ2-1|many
CASSLIRGAGEFLSSYNEQFF
TGTGCCAGCAGTTTAATCCGGGGAGCGGGAGAGTTCCTAAGCTCCTACAATGAGCAGTTCTTC
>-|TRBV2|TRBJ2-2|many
CASSDLGRKNTGELFF
TGTGCCAGCAGTGACCTCGGAAGAAAGAACACCGGGGAGCTGTTTTTT
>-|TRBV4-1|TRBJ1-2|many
CASSPLSTEANYGYTF
TGCGCCAGCAGCCCTCTATCGACAGAAGCTAACTATGGCTACACCTTC
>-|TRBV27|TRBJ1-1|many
CASSRKGLKNTEAFF
TGTGCCAGCAGTAGAAAAGGACTGAAGAACACTGAAGCTTTCTTT
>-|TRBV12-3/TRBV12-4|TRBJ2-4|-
CASGTGDIQYF
TGTGCCAGCGGTACCGGAGACATTCAGTACTTC